What follows are 31 T cell receptor gamma chains derived from one specimen sequenced in a study of human gamma delta and Vdelta1 T cells. TCRdb re-identified clones in the PCR reads via CATT. The sample yields almost 9,000 gamma-chain clones, about 46% seen once. Which antigens these TCRs recognize remains unknown. Sequencing was performed on Vdelta1 gamma-delta T cells from blood grown in culture (DOT cells). The receptors were sampled from a human donor in good health.

The chain employs TRGV4 and TRGJ1 or TRGJ2. V shed 0 bases, J shed 0 bases, and the junction held 8 bases outside the gene matches. CDR3 length: 16 amino acids. From germline, CDR1 is EGSTGY and CDR2 YDSYTSSV. The CDR3 DNA reads TGTGCCACCTGGGATGGGCCCCAATTGAATTATTATAAGAAACTCTTT. This codes for CATWDGPQLNYYKKLF.

This clone is classed as medium-sized. Other DNA sequences in the same sample also yield this CDR3. The chain has TRGV2 and TRGJ1 or TRGJ2. V was clipped by 0 bases and J by 4 bases; unmatched bases: 3. This CDR3 region has 13 residues. Germline values: CDR1 EGSNGY, CDR2 YDSYNSKV. CDR3 sequence reads: CATWDGRYYKKLF. Written as DNA, the CDR3 is TGTGCCACCTGGGACGGGCGATATTATAAGAAACTCTTT.

Of note for this clone: A much larger clone lies one base from this, so it may be a read error. This chain joins TRGV10 and TRGJ1 or TRGJ2. TRGV10 is noted as an ORF with a role that remains uncertain. Trimming removed 8 bases from V and 3 bases from J; junction bases left unmatched: 2. The CDR3 totals 11 residues. The DNA of the CDR3 is TGTGCTGCGTGGGCTTATTATAAGAAACTCTTT. This translates into CAAWAYYKKLF.

This chain uses TRGV9 with TRGJ1 or TRGJ2. Germline V CDR1 and CDR2: GITISATS, ISYDGTV (reference sequence). V lost 3 bases to trimming and J lost 6 bases; unmatched junction nucleotides: 8. CDR3 size: 13 residues. CDR3 sequence (DNA): TGTGCCTTGTGGGAGAGCCGGGGTTATAAGAAACTCTTT. Protein product: CALWESRGYKKLF.

This clone was seen only a few times. This chain uses TRGV9 with TRGJP1. With 0 bases clipped from V and 12 bases from J, the junction kept 7 bases outside the gene matches. Germline V gene data show CDR1 as GITISATS and CDR2 as ISYDGTV (reference sequence). The CDR3 is made up of 13 amino acids. The CDR3 loop reads CALWEVHFGFKIF. CDR3 coding DNA: TGTGCCTTGTGGGAGGTGCATTTCGGGTTCAAGATATTT.

This clone was seen a handful of times. J is TRGJP2 and V is TRGV8. The ends lost 3 bases at V and 3 bases at J; junction bases unmatched: 10. The germline V gene encodes CDR1 VENAVY and CDR2 YDSYNSRV. The CDR3 length is 16 residues. The CDR3, as DNA: TGTGCCACCTGGGATGTGTCGGGGGGTAGTGATTGGATCAAGACGTTT. Residues: CATWDVSGGSDWIKTF.

In its sample, this clone was seen a few times. This chain connects TRGV9 to TRGJ1 or TRGJ2. Germline V gene sequence: CDR1 GITISATS, CDR2 ISYDGTV (reference sequence). The junction had 2 bases not matched to a gene; V was cut back by 0 bases and J by 9 bases. The CDR3 extends over 11 amino acids. As DNA, the CDR3 is TGTGCCTTGTGGGAGGTGTTTAAGAAACTCTTT. Amino acid sequence: CALWEVFKKLF.

The chain joins TRGV8 to TRGJP2. V was clipped by 3 bases and J by 2 bases; unmatched bases: 27. Germline lookup yields CDR1 VENAVY and CDR2 YDSYNSRV. This CDR3 spans 22 amino acids. The CDR3 spells CATWDDGGCVPLSASSDWIKTF. The DNA for the CDR3 is TGTGCCACCTGGGATGACGGGGGATGTGTGCCCCTGAGTGCGAGTAGTGATTGGATCAAGACGTTT.

As for this clone: Other DNA sequences in this specimen translate into the identical CDR3. The rearrangement uses TRGV8 and TRGJP2. CDR1 and CDR2 from the germline V gene are VENAVY and YDSYNSRV. The CDR3 covers 15 residues. Trimming removed 0 bases from V and 2 bases from J; junction bases left unmatched: 3. The CDR3 region has the DNA TGTGCCACCTGGGATAGGCTGAGTAGTGATTGGATCAAGACGTTT. Residues: CATWDRLSSDWIKTF.

The rearrangement joins TRGV8 to TRGJP2. The CDR3 totals 19 residues. J gave up 0 bases and V 3 bases, and 16 bases lay outside the gene matches. The V gene's germline CDR1 is VENAVY and CDR2 YDSYNSRV. The CDR3 loop is CATWDRPDRRYSSDWIKTF. As DNA, the CDR3 is TGTGCCACCTGGGATCGCCCCGACCGCCGGTATAGTAGTGATTGGATCAAGACGTTT.

There are a few counts of this clone. V and J are TRGV3 and TRGJ1 or TRGJ2. The CDR3 is 14 amino acids. V trimming: 3 bases; J trimming: 1 base; junction bases outside the gene matches: 6. The V gene's germline CDR1 is VTNTFY and CDR2 YDVSTARD (reference sequence). CDR3 DNA: TGTGCCACCTGGGACGAGTTAAATTATTATAAGAAACTCTTT. Its protein is CATWDELNYYKKLF.

In regard to this clone: The sample contains more than one DNA sequence encoding this CDR3. The rearrangement joins TRGV2 to TRGJP2. Germline lookup yields CDR1 EGSNGY and CDR2 YDSYNSKV. The CDR3 spans 14 residues. Trimming removed 0 bases from V and 3 bases from J; junction bases left unmatched: 1. The CDR3 DNA follows: TGTGCCACCTGGGACGGGCGTAGTGATTGGATCAAGACGTTT. This encodes CATWDGRSDWIKTF.

This clone turned up a few times. V and J are TRGV3 and TRGJ1 or TRGJ2. The CDR3 runs to 13 residues. Trimming removed 0 bases from V and 6 bases from J; junction bases left unmatched: 5. CDR1 is VTNTFY, CDR2 YDVSTARD, per germline (reference sequence). DNA of the CDR3: TGTGCCACCTGGGACAGGCTTTGTTATAAGAAACTCTTT. It specifies CATWDRLCYKKLF.

This clone turned up a few times. This same CDR3 is encoded by further DNA sequences in the sample. The genes are TRGV5 and TRGJ1 or TRGJ2. The CDR3 is made up of 13 amino acids. J lost 6 bases, V lost 0 bases, and 5 bases had no gene match. In germline, CDR1 is VINAFY, CDR2 YDVSNSKD. The CDR3 nucleotides are TGTGCCACCTGGGACAGGCCGCGTTATAAGAAACTCTTT. Amino acid sequence: CATWDRPRYKKLF.

As for this clone: Other DNA variants within this sample encode the same CDR3. The chain uses TRGV8 and TRGJP1. Per the germline V gene, CDR1 is VENAVY and CDR2 is YDSYNSRV. The ends lost 5 bases at V and 4 bases at J; junction bases unmatched: 1. The CDR3 has 12 residues. For the CDR3, the DNA is TGTGCCACCTGGGTCACTGGTTGGTTCAAGATATTT. Translating it yields CATWVTGWFKIF.

The rearrangement joins TRGV8 to TRGJ1 or TRGJ2. The V segment lost 3 bases and the J segment 6 bases; nucleotides outside the gene matches: 11. The CDR3 spans 14 residues. CDR1 VENAVY and CDR2 YDSYNSRV come from the germline V gene. The CDR3 coding sequence is TGTGCCACCTGGGATCCCCTAGAGGGTTATAAGAAACTCTTT. Its translation: CATWDPLEGYKKLF.

J is TRGJ1 or TRGJ2 and V is TRGV2. CDR1 EGSNGY and CDR2 YDSYNSKV come from the germline V gene. The CDR3 is 14 residues long. Trimming took 0 bases from V and 11 from J; bases not matched to a gene: 13. Here the CDR3 DNA reads TGTGCCACCTGGGACGGGATAAGGCAGGGGGAGAAACTCTTT. Protein: CATWDGIRQGEKLF.

This chain connects TRGV9 to TRGJ1 or TRGJ2. The CDR3 is 13 residues long. J was trimmed by 10 bases and V by 0 bases; bases with no gene match: 9. Germline V CDR1 and CDR2: GITISATS, ISYDGTV (reference sequence). CDR3 coding DNA: TGTGCCTTGTGGGAGGTGCATGCTCTAAAGAAACTCTTT. Translation: CALWEVHALKKLF.

The chain is built from TRGV8 and TRGJ1 or TRGJ2. Germline CDR1 reads VENAVY; CDR2 reads YDSYNSRV. This CDR3 has 13 residues. V lost 3 bases and J lost 2; bases outside the gene matches: 4. The CDR3 sequence is CATWDQDYYKKLF. CDR3 DNA sequence: TGTGCCACCTGGGATCAGGATTATTATAAGAAACTCTTT.

Concerning this clone: This same CDR3 is encoded by further DNA sequences in the sample. The chain joins TRGV9 to TRGJ1 or TRGJ2. Germline CDR1 is GITISATS and CDR2 is ISYDGTV (reference sequence). V lost 3 bases, J lost 7 bases, and 3 bases stayed unmatched. The CDR3 loop spans 11 amino acids. CDR3 loop: CALWEPYKKLF. In DNA form, the CDR3 reads TGTGCCTTGTGGGAGCCCTATAAGAAACTCTTT.

In regard to this clone: The same CDR3 can be traced to other DNA sequences in this sample. This rearrangement joins TRGV2 to TRGJ1 or TRGJ2. The CDR3 sequence is 14 residues long. CDR1 is EGSNGY, CDR2 YDSYNSKV, per germline. The V gene end was trimmed by 1 base and the J gene end by 0 bases; junction bases not matched to a gene: 3. The CDR3 sequence is CATWDGVNYYKKLF. Written as DNA, the CDR3 is TGTGCCACCTGGGACGGCGTGAATTATTATAAGAAACTCTTT.

V is TRGV5 and J is TRGJ1 or TRGJ2. Trimming cost V 4 bases and J 7 bases; bases outside gene matches: 13. This CDR3 has 14 amino acids. Germline V gives CDR1 VINAFY, CDR2 YDVSNSKD. DNA for the CDR3: TGTGCCACCTGGGATCCCCAGGAGGGGTATAAGAAACTCTTT. Protein sequence: CATWDPQEGYKKLF.

The rearrangement uses TRGV8 and TRGJ1 or TRGJ2. CDR1 VENAVY and CDR2 YDSYNSRV come from the germline V gene. The J segment lost 0 bases and the V segment lost 5 bases, leaving 4 bases of the junction unmatched. The CDR3 covers 13 residues. CDR3 loop: CATWGKNYYKKLF. The CDR3 DNA reads TGTGCCACCTGGGGAAAGAATTATTATAAGAAACTCTTT.

The rearrangement uses TRGV2 and TRGJ1 or TRGJ2. CDR1 is EGSNGY, CDR2 YDSYNSKV, per germline. V lost 0 bases, J lost 4 bases, and 9 bases stayed unmatched. This CDR3 has 15 amino acids. The CDR3: CATWDGPDLYYKKLF. The CDR3 DNA is TGTGCCACCTGGGACGGGCCTGATCTGTATTATAAGAAACTCTTT.

The gene calls are TRGV5 and TRGJP2. Germline CDR1 VINAFY, CDR2 YDVSNSKD. This CDR3 contains 14 residues. J was trimmed by 2 bases and V by 4 bases; bases with no gene match: 4. The CDR3 DNA reads as TGTGCCACCTGGGAAGGGAGTAGTGATTGGATCAAGACGTTT. Its translation is CATWEGSSDWIKTF.

This clone was observed a few times. This chain joins TRGV10 and TRGJP2. TRGV10 is flagged as an ORF with uncertain function. This CDR3 spans 13 amino acids. J gave up 4 bases and V 8 bases, and 5 bases lay outside the gene matches. This chain's CDR3 is CAAWDLSDWIKTF. CDR3 DNA: TGTGCTGCGTGGGACCTTAGTGATTGGATCAAGACGTTT.

In this sample, this clone turned up a few times. Other DNA sequences from this sample encode an identical CDR3 as well. The rearrangement uses TRGV4 and TRGJ1 or TRGJ2. With V trimmed by 0 bases and J by 2 bases, 4 bases remained unmatched. The germline CDR1 and CDR2 sequences are EGSTGY and YDSYTSSV. The CDR3 spans 14 residues. This CDR3 reads CATWDGPYYYKKLF. The CDR3, as DNA: TGTGCCACCTGGGATGGGCCCTATTATTATAAGAAACTCTTT.

The chain employs TRGV8 and TRGJP2. Germline CDR1 is VENAVY and CDR2 is YDSYNSRV. This CDR3 spans 17 amino acids. V was clipped by 5 bases and J by 6 bases; unmatched bases: 18. CDR3 loop: CATWGPGNGGRDWIKTF. The DNA for the CDR3 is TGTGCCACCTGGGGCCCCGGAAACGGAGGGCGTGATTGGATCAAGACGTTT.

J is TRGJ1 or TRGJ2 and V is TRGV4. The CDR3 length is 12 residues. Germline CDR1 EGSTGY, CDR2 YDSYTSSV. With 0 bases clipped from V and 9 bases from J, the junction kept 5 bases outside the gene matches. CDR3 region: CATWDGGPKKLF. CDR3 DNA: TGTGCCACCTGGGATGGGGGGCCTAAGAAACTCTTT.

The sample holds a few counts of this clone. The rearrangement links TRGV2 to TRGJP2. V lost 0 bases to trimming and J lost 4 bases; unmatched junction nucleotides: 11. From germline, CDR1 is EGSNGY and CDR2 YDSYNSKV. The CDR3 is made up of 17 amino acids. CDR3 sequence: CATWDGPGGDSDWIKTF. The CDR3 DNA follows: TGTGCCACCTGGGACGGGCCGGGCGGTGATAGTGATTGGATCAAGACGTTT.

This clone was detected only a few times. At the DNA level, this CDR3 is encoded by other sequences in the same sample as well. The genes are TRGV2 and TRGJ1 or TRGJ2. The junction had 2 bases not matched to a gene; V was cut back by 1 base and J by 2 bases. There are 13 residues in the CDR3. Germline V gene lookup returns CDR1 EGSNGY and CDR2 YDSYNSKV. This chain's CDR3 is CATWDGYYYKKLF. Here the CDR3 DNA reads TGTGCCACCTGGGACGGCTATTATTATAAGAAACTCTTT.